This is a list of T cell receptor beta chains from one sample in a study of blood T cells in healthy people across ages. TCRdb recomputed calls from the 5' RACE reads with MiXCR, one row per CDR3 protein. The sample has 780,000 or so distinct CDR3 sequences, roughly 53% seen once; the top ten hold roughly two fifths. Sequencing was performed on blood. The receptor set was obtained from an elderly man in good health. The CDR3 runs from the conserved cysteine through the conserved F or W. The order of the fields is D gene, CDR3 length, V gene, J gene, clone size, CDR3 DNA, CDR3 protein. The D gene is left open where the match is weak. The size of a clone is reported for some rows only, either as once, few or many, or as a class for expanded clones.

D: TRBD1; length: 17; V: TRBV4-1; J: TRBJ1-1; size: -; DNA: TGCGCCAGCAGCCTAGGACAGGGGGCGCGAACGGGCACTGAAGCTTTCTTT; CDR3: CASSLGQGARTGTEAFF
D: -; length: 15; V: TRBV7-9; J: TRBJ1-4; size: many; DNA: TGTGCCAGCAGCCGCTCTGGACAGATAAATGAAAAACTGTTTTTT; CDR3: CASSRSGQINEKLFF
D: -; length: 12; V: TRBV29-1; J: TRBJ2-7; size: few; DNA: TGCAGCGGGCGGGACGGTAGGTACGAGCAGTACTTC; CDR3: CSGRDGRYEQYF
D: -; length: 15; V: TRBV20-1; J: TRBJ2-4; size: -; DNA: TGCAGTGCTAGAGTGGTCCGCCTAGCCAAAAACATTCAGTACTTC; CDR3: CSARVVRLAKNIQYF
D: TRBD1; length: 14; V: TRBV5-1; J: TRBJ1-1; size: -; DNA: TGCGTCAGCAGGGGGACCGTAGAACGGAGTGAAGCTTTCTTT; CDR3: CVSRGTVERSEAFF
D: TRBD1; length: 10; V: TRBV29-1; J: TRBJ2-7; size: few; DNA: TGCAGGGGACAGACCTACGAGCAGTACTTC; CDR3: CRGQTYEQYF
D: -; length: 15; V: TRBV5-6; J: TRBJ2-5; size: -; DNA: TGTGCCAGCAGCTCTAGGGCCCAGGGTCAAGAGACCCAGTACTTC; CDR3: CASSSRAQGQETQYF
D: TRBD1; length: 18; V: TRBV4-1; J: TRBJ2-7; size: -; DNA: TGCGCCAGCAGCCAACTTGCCTCGGACAGGGTAGTTGGCTACGAGCAGTACTTC; CDR3: CASSQLASDRVVGYEQYF
D: TRBD1; length: 17; V: TRBV7-6; J: TRBJ1-6; size: -; DNA: TGTGCCAGCAGCCGTAGGCCCGGAGGGGGCGGGAATTCACCCCTCCACTTT; CDR3: CASSRRPGGGGNSPLHF
D: -; length: 15; V: TRBV6-5; J: TRBJ1-2; size: -; DNA: TGTGCCAGCAGTTACTCGCACCTAGGGGCCTATGGCTACACCTTC; CDR3: CASSYSHLGAYGYTF
D: -; length: 13; V: TRBV19; J: TRBJ1-1; size: -; DNA: TGTGCCAGTAGTACTCCACGGGGGACTGAAGCTTTCTTT; CDR3: CASSTPRGTEAFF
D: -; length: 14; V: TRBV7-2; J: TRBJ2-7; size: -; DNA: TGTGCCAGCAGCTTAATTGGGGGAGTAGGAGAGCAGTACTTC; CDR3: CASSLIGGVGEQYF
D: -; length: 16; V: TRBV20-1; J: TRBJ2-1; size: many; DNA: TGCAGTGCTAGAGAGTTCGGGTATAGCTCCTACAATGAGCAGTTCTTC; CDR3: CSAREFGYSSYNEQFF
D: -; length: 11; V: TRBV2; J: TRBJ2-7; size: -; DNA: TGTGCCAGCAGGGATGGGGGAACCCAGTACTTC; CDR3: CASRDGGTQYF
D: -; length: 13; V: TRBV27; J: TRBJ2-7; size: -; DNA: TGTGCCAGCAGAATCTCCGGGAGATCTGAGCAGTACTTC; CDR3: CASRISGRSEQYF
D: -; length: 19; V: TRBV5-1; J: TRBJ1-1; size: -; DNA: TGCGCCAGCAGCTTGGAATCCGGGGCCACTCTGACAATGAACACTGAAGCTTTCTTT; CDR3: CASSLESGATLTMNTEAFF
D: -; length: 16; V: TRBV20-1; J: TRBJ2-5; size: -; DNA: TGCAGTGCCAACCGCCGGGGCCTAACGAACCAAGAGACCCAGTACTTC; CDR3: CSANRRGLTNQETQYF
D: -; length: 16; V: TRBV5-1; J: TRBJ2-2; size: -; DNA: TGCGCCAGCAGTCCAGCACCTACAGGGAACACCGGGGAGCTGTTTTTT; CDR3: CASSPAPTGNTGELFF
D: TRBD2; length: 16; V: TRBV29-1; J: TRBJ2-1; size: -; DNA: TGCAGCGTTGAGGGACTAGCGGGAGGTAGCGGCAATGAGCAGTTCTTC; CDR3: CSVEGLAGGSGNEQFF
D: TRBD1; length: 15; V: TRBV5-1; J: TRBJ1-2; size: few; DNA: TGCGCCAGCAGCGGGGGACAGGGGGCGAACTATGGCTACACCTTC; CDR3: CASSGGQGANYGYTF
D: -; length: 12; V: TRBV24-1; J: TRBJ1-2; size: -; DNA: TGTGCCACCAGTGCGGCAAACTATGGCTACACCTTC; CDR3: CATSAANYGYTF
D: TRBD1; length: 16; V: TRBV7-9; J: TRBJ2-7; size: -; DNA: TGTGCCAGCAGCTTAGCGCAGGGGACAGGGTCCTACGAGCAGTACTTC; CDR3: CASSLAQGTGSYEQYF
D: TRBD1; length: 15; V: TRBV24-1; J: TRBJ2-7; size: -; DNA: TGTGCCACCAGTGCTCCGGGACAGGGGGCTTACGAGCAGTACTTC; CDR3: CATSAPGQGAYEQYF
D: -; length: 14; V: TRBV6-2/TRBV6-3; J: TRBJ2-7; size: -; DNA: TGTGCCAGCACCCAGGGAGGCCCCTACAATGAGCAGTACTTC; CDR3: CASTQGGPYNEQYF
D: TRBD1; length: 11; V: TRBV20-1; J: TRBJ2-1; size: -; DNA: TGCAGTGCGAGGGACAGGGAAGAGCAGTTCTTC; CDR3: CSARDREEQFF
D: TRBD2; length: 15; V: TRBV27; J: TRBJ2-7; size: -; DNA: TGTGCCAGCAGGCCTAGCGGTAAGAGCTCCTACGAGCAGTACTTC; CDR3: CASRPSGKSSYEQYF
D: -; length: 15; V: TRBV28; J: TRBJ2-7; size: -; DNA: TGTGCCAGCAGTGACAGTTTGAGCTCCTACAATGAGCAGTACTTC; CDR3: CASSDSLSSYNEQYF
D: TRBD1; length: 13; V: TRBV4-2; J: TRBJ2-7; size: few; DNA: TGTGCCAGCAGCCCAACAGGGGACTACGAGCAGTACTTC; CDR3: CASSPTGDYEQYF
D: TRBD1; length: 13; V: TRBV12-3/TRBV12-4; J: TRBJ2-7; size: few; DNA: TGTGCCAGCAGTTTAAGGGACAGAGGCGAGCAGTACTTC; CDR3: CASSLRDRGEQYF
D: -; length: 14; V: TRBV29-1; J: TRBJ2-7; size: many; DNA: TGCAGCGTTGAGAAAGGGGCTAGCCTCCGAGAGCAGTACTTC; CDR3: CSVEKGASLREQYF
D: TRBD2; length: 15; V: TRBV6-5; J: TRBJ2-5; size: -; DNA: TGTGACAGCAGTCTTGGACTAGCGGGATTTGGTGAGCAGTACTTC; CDR3: CDSSLGLAGFGEQYF
D: TRBD2; length: 17; V: TRBV29-1; J: TRBJ2-1; size: -; DNA: TGCAGCGTTTTGGGACTAGCGGGCGGATTTAGCTACAATGAGCAGTTCTTC; CDR3: CSVLGLAGGFSYNEQFF